Below, 10 T cell receptor beta chains from the same sample are listed, as sequenced in a study of CD8 T cells in ankylosing spondylitis. Their specific antigens are unknown. TCRdb called the 5' RACE reads again in MiXCR, with one record for every CDR3 protein. The sample consists of roughly 700,000 distinct CDR3 sequences, under 20% of them appearing once. General study results and limits: One TCR beta motif, made up of 7 or 8 highly homologous variants, appeared characteristic of ankylosing spondylitis blood.

Sequencing was carried out using blood, either unsorted or a sorted T cell fraction (not recorded which). Source of these receptors: a male donor with ankylosing spondylitis.

The J gene is TRBJ2-3, the V gene TRBV7-3, with 12 bases identical to TRBD2. V dropped 5 bases and J dropped 4; count of bases not matched to a gene: 7. The CDR3 is made up of 16 amino acids. The germline V gene encodes CDR1 SGHTA and CDR2 FQGTGA. This CDR3 is CASSPSASGRADTQYF. CDR3 DNA: TGTGCCAGCAGCCCGAGCGCTAGCGGGAGGGCAGATACGCAGTATTTT. The full variable domain, rest sourced from reference TRBV7-3 and TRBJ2-3, is GAGVSQTPSNKVTEKGKYVELRCDPISGHTALYWYRQSLGQGPEFLIYFQGTGAADDSGLPNDRFFAVRPEGSVSTLKIQRTERGDSAVYLCASSPSASGRADTQYFGPGTRLTVL.

This clonotype was seen repeatedly, ten times or more. V is TRBV9 and J is TRBJ1-5; 8 bases map to TRBD1. This CDR3 contains 15 residues. Germline V gene sequence: CDR1 SGDLS, CDR2 YYNGEE. V lost 3 bases to trimming and J lost 4 bases; unmatched junction nucleotides: 6. CDR3 DNA: TGTGCCAGCAGCGCGACAGGGGCATCGAATCAGCCCCAGCATTTT. Encoded protein: CASSATGASNQPQHF.

This clonotype was recorded many times. The chain carries TRBV29-1 and TRBJ1-1, with unresolved D. The CDR3 is 13 amino acids. In germline, CDR1 is SQVTM, CDR2 ANQGSEA. V gave up 4 bases and J gave up 0 bases, with 9 bases separating them. The CDR3 DNA reads TGCAGCGTTGCTGACATCATGAACACTGAAGCTTTCTTT. It translates to CSVADIMNTEAFF.

This clonotype has just a few counts. The V call is TRBV7-7, the J call TRBJ2-7; no firm D call. Trimming left V 1 base short and J 0 bases short, with 10 bases between. Germline CDR1 and CDR2: SSHAT and FNYEAQ (reference sequence). The CDR3 consists of 15 residues. The CDR3: CASSLVRVCSYEQYF. In nucleotides, the CDR3 is TGTGCCAGCAGCTTAGTCCGGGTCTGCTCCTACGAGCAGTACTTC.

This clonotype was recorded only once. The chain carries TRBV13 and TRBJ2-2; 8 bases align to TRBD1. V was clipped by 4 bases and J by 0 bases; unmatched bases: 7. This CDR3 spans 17 amino acids. Germline CDR1 is PRHDT and CDR2 is FYEKMQ (reference sequence). In nucleotides, the CDR3 is TGTGCCAGCAGCTCCCTTCAGGGGGCCCCGAACACCGGGGAGCTGTTTTTT. This codes for CASSSLQGAPNTGELFF.

This clonotype turned up a few times. The chain is built from TRBV7-2 and TRBJ1-6, with D tentatively TRBD1 (5 bases). Germline lookup yields CDR1 SGHTA and CDR2 FQGNSA. Trimming took off 6 bases at V and 9 bases at J, with 15 bases between the two ends. CDR3 length: 14 amino acids. This CDR3 reads CASRIQGMGSPLHF. In DNA, the CDR3 is TGTGCCAGCAGGATCCAGGGTATGGGTTCACCCCTCCACTTT.

This clonotype was seen more than once but under ten times. This chain connects TRBV20-1 to TRBJ2-7, with 8 bases fitting TRBD1. With 4 bases clipped from V and 0 bases from J, the junction kept 8 bases outside the gene matches. The CDR3 has 15 residues. From germline, CDR1 is DFQATT and CDR2 SNEGSKA (reference sequence). CDR3 residues: CSATAGTGSSYEQYF. For the CDR3, the DNA is TGCAGTGCTACTGCGGGGACAGGATCCTCCTACGAGCAGTACTTC.

There are a few counts of this clonotype. The genes are TRBV7-2 and TRBJ1-1; a possible D gene is TRBD1 (6 bases). Trimming stripped 7 bases from V and 4 bases from J, with 16 bases between. The CDR3 covers 14 residues. CDR1 and CDR2 (germline): SGHTA, FQGNSA. The CDR3 spells CASIRGAGGTEAFF. The DNA for the CDR3 is TGTGCCAGCATAAGGGGGGCGGGGGGCACTGAAGCTTTCTTT. Full variable domain (rest looked up from reference TRBV7-2 and TRBJ1-1): GAGVSQSPSNKVTEKGKDVELRCDPISGHTALYWYRQSLGQGLEFLIYFQGNSAPDKSGLPSDRFSAERTGGSVSTLTIQRTQQEDSAVYLCASIRGAGGTEAFFGQGTRLTVV.

This clonotype was seen a handful of times. CDR3 amino acids: CASSFSRELVPQETQYF. CDR3 coding DNA: TGTGCCAGCAGCTTCAGCAGGGAGTTGGTTCCCCAAGAGACCCAGTACTTC. The chain recombines TRBV7-9 with TRBJ2-5; D tentatively fits TRBD1 or TRBD2 (5 bases each). The CDR3 totals 17 residues. V lost 3 bases, J lost 1 base, and 18 bases lay in between. Looked up from germline, CDR1 is SEHNR and CDR2 is FQNEAQ (reference sequence). The full variable domain, with the rest looked up from reference TRBV7-9 and TRBJ2-5, is DTGVSQNPRHKITKRGQNVTFRCDPISEHNRLYWYRQTLGQGPEFLTYFQNEAQLEKSRLLSDRFSAERPKGSFSTLEIQRTEQGDSAMYLCASSFSRELVPQETQYFGPGTRLLVL.

In nucleotides, the CDR3 is TGCGCCAGCAGCCAAGATCGGTCCCCGGGGAACACCATATATTTT. Translated, it gives CASSQDRSPGNTIYF. The chain joins TRBV4-3 to TRBJ1-3, with D hard to call. Germline V gene sequence: CDR1 LGHNA, CDR2 YSLEER. The CDR3 has 15 amino acids. Between the trimmed V and J ends, which lost 0 bases and 7 bases, there was a span of 13 bases.